These 5 T cell receptor beta chains were all obtained from the same sample, sequenced in a study of Ad26.COV2.S vaccination and SARS-CoV-2 variants. The data were produced by immunoSEQ multiplex PCR, yet TCRdb's version contains in-frame clones alone and is incomplete. The sample shows 430,000 or so clones, about 93% of them seen only once. Treatment denoted: some 20 received Ad26.COV2.S at low or high dose, single or two shots; roughly five received placebo; per-sample allocation not given. The samples were gathered on day 63 after the first injection of vaccine or placebo. The sample consisted of peripheral blood, taken in a trial of Ad26.COV2.S vaccine versus placebo. Source of these receptors: a person aged 18-60 years who received the Ad26.COV2.S COVID-19 vaccine or a placebo.

The rearrangement uses TRBV20-1 and TRBJ2-1; 12 nucleotides align to TRBD2. This CDR3 region has 15 residues. Germline V CDR1 and CDR2: DFQATT, SNEGSKA (reference sequence). V lost 3 bases and J lost 7; bases outside the gene matches: 7. CDR3 loop: CSASSMTSGSNEQFF. Here the CDR3 DNA reads TGCAGTGCTAGTAGCATGACTAGCGGGAGTAATGAGCAGTTCTTC.

This chain joins TRBV19 and TRBJ1-4, with a tentative D call TRBD1 (5 bases). CDR3 size: 16 residues. V was cut by 1 base and J by 4 bases, with 13 bases left in between. Germline loops: CDR1 LNHDA, CDR2 SQIVND (reference sequence). In nucleotides, the CDR3 is TGTGCCAGTAGTATAGCCCCGGGGCTGTATAATGAAAAACTGTTTTTT. Translation: CASSIAPGLYNEKLFF.

This clone was recorded once. The chain recombines TRBV24-1 with TRBJ2-7, with D unresolved. The CDR3 runs to 13 residues. V dropped 3 bases and J dropped 11 bases, with 16 bases sitting between them. The V gene's germline CDR1 is KGHDR and CDR2 SFDVKD. The CDR3 reads CATSDMADLRKYF. In DNA form, the CDR3 reads TGTGCCACCAGTGATATGGCAGACCTACGCAAGTACTTC.

The chain combines TRBV19 with TRBJ1-5, with D possibly being TRBD1 (5 bases). There are 14 residues in the CDR3. Germline V gene lookup returns CDR1 LNHDA and CDR2 SQIVND (reference sequence). V lost 1 base and J 7 bases, leaving 11 bases between the germline ends. The CDR3 DNA is TGTGCCAGTAGTATAGTCGGCAGGGCGCAGCCCCAGCATTTT. It specifies CASSIVGRAQPQHF.

This clone has a handful of counts. The chain uses TRBV10-2 and TRBJ1-2; TRBD1 might be the D (5 bases). CDR1 and CDR2 from the germline V gene are WSHSY and SAAADI. Between the trimmed V and J ends, which lost 3 bases and 1 base, there was a span of 9 bases. The CDR3 consists of 14 residues. CDR3 sequence (DNA): TGCGCCAGCAGTGACGGCCAGGGTAACTATGGCTACACCTTC. It encodes CASSDGQGNYGYTF.